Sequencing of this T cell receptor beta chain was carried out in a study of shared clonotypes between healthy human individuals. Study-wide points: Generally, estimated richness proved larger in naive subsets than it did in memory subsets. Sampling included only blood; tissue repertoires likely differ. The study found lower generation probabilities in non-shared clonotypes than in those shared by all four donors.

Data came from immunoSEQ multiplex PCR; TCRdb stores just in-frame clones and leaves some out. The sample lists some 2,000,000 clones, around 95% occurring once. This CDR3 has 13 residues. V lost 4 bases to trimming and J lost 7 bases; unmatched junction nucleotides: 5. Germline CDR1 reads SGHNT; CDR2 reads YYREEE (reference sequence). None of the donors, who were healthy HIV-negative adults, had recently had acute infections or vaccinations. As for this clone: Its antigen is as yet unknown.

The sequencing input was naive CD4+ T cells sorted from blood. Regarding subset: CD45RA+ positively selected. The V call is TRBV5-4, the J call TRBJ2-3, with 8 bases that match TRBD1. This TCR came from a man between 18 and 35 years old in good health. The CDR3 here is CASSAARGHTQYF. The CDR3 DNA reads TGTGCCAGCAGCGCCGCCAGGGGGCATACGCAGTATTTT.